These 24 T cell receptor beta chains share one sample of origin, sequenced in a study of OX40 agonist ivuxolimab in advanced cancers. Sequencing was performed with immunoSEQ multiplex PCR; in TCRdb, only in-frame clones are kept and a portion is missing. Of tens of thousands of clones listed, more than 75% were seen once; the top ten hold around 11%. The sequencing here drew on CD4+ or CD8+ T cells sorted from blood, taken in a trial of the OX40 agonist ivuxolimab. The receptors shown here come from an adult with an advanced solid tumor such as melanoma, head and neck, liver or kidney cancer.

V gene TRBV19 combines with J gene TRBJ1-1; D is possibly TRBD1 (6 bases). The CDR3 length is 16 residues. Germline CDR1 is LNHDA and CDR2 is SQIVND (reference sequence). Trimming took off 9 bases at V and 7 bases at J, with 27 bases between the two ends. CDR3 in amino acids: CASQLKLGGTKDEAFF. The CDR3 coding sequence is TGTGCCAGCCAACTCAAACTTGGAGGGACAAAAGATGAAGCTTTCTTT.

The rearrangement joins TRBV13 to TRBJ2-7, with 10 bases lining up with TRBD2. The ends lost 5 bases at V and 2 bases at J; junction bases unmatched: 6. CDR1 PRHDT and CDR2 FYEKMQ come from the germline V gene (reference sequence). The CDR3 spans 15 residues. The CDR3 coding sequence is TGTGCCAGCAGCCGAGGACTAGCGGATACCTACGAGCAGTACTTC. Amino acid sequence: CASSRGLADTYEQYF.

The chain recombines TRBV7-9 with TRBJ2-7; no firm D call. With 5 bases removed from V and 0 bases from J, the gap between germline ends came to 14 bases. Germline CDR1 and CDR2: SEHNR and FQNEAQ (reference sequence). This CDR3 has 15 residues. CDR3 loop: CASSGDSTRSYEQYF. DNA for the CDR3: TGTGCCAGCAGCGGTGACTCAACCCGCTCCTACGAGCAGTACTTC.

The chain is built from TRBV7-9 and TRBJ1-3; 10 nucleotides agree with TRBD1. Germline V lookup: CDR1 SEHNR, CDR2 FQNEAQ (reference sequence). The CDR3 spans 16 residues. With 2 bases clipped from V and 6 bases from J, the junction kept 7 bases outside the gene matches. CDR3 nucleotides: TGTGCCAGCAGCTTACCGGGACAGGGGCCTGAAAACACCATATATTTT. Translated: CASSLPGQGPENTIYF.

This clone occurred once. The chain employs TRBV2 and TRBJ2-7; 9 nucleotides match TRBD1. V lost 8 bases, J lost 6 bases, and 11 bases stayed unmatched. The germline V gene has CDR1 SNHLY and CDR2 FYNNEI. The CDR3 length is 14 residues. CDR3 amino acids: CASGDRASTGEQYF. The DNA of the CDR3 is TGTGCCAGCGGGGACAGGGCCAGCACGGGCGAGCAGTACTTC.

The CDR3 DNA sequence: TGCGCCAGCAGCTTGTCCCCGAGGGGGCCTAGGTATGGCTACACCTTC. Amino acids: CASSLSPRGPRYGYTF. This rearrangement joins TRBV5-1 to TRBJ1-2; 7 bases line up with TRBD1. Germline CDR1 reads SGHRS; CDR2 reads YFSETQ. This CDR3 has 16 amino acids. V lost 1 base and J lost 5; bases outside the gene matches: 11.

The chain couples TRBV2 to TRBJ2-3; D unclear. Germline V CDR1 and CDR2: SNHLY, FYNNEI. This CDR3 is 15 amino acids long. V was trimmed by 1 base and J by 0 bases, leaving 8 bases between them. The CDR3 DNA reads as TGTGCCAGCAGTGAAGGGTTTGCTAGCACAGATACGCAGTATTTT. This codes for CASSEGFASTDTQYF. Looking up the rest from reference TRBV2 and TRBJ2-3 gives the full variable domain: EPEVTQTPSHQVTQMGQEVILRCVPISNHLYFYWYRQILGQKVEFLVSFYNNEISEKSEIFDDQFSVERPDGSNFTLKIRSTKLEDSAMYFCASSEGFASTDTQYFGPGTRLTVL.

The rearrangement uses TRBV18 and TRBJ1-4; D remains unclear. The V gene's germline CDR1 is KGHSH and CDR2 LQKENI. V lost 0 bases, J lost 8 bases, and 19 bases lay in between. This CDR3 spans 17 amino acids. CDR3 nucleotide sequence: TGTGCCAGCTCACCACCCCGCGGCCTCCAGGAATCGGAAAAACTGTTTTTT. Protein sequence: CASSPPRGLQESEKLFF.

V gene TRBV11-2 combines with J gene TRBJ1-4, with D unresolved. The CDR3 is 15 amino acids. The V gene's germline CDR1 is SGHAT and CDR2 FQNNGV. The ends were cut back, 0 bases at V and 5 bases at J, with 10 bases in the middle. The CDR3 protein is CASSLDLSRNEKLFF. In DNA form, the CDR3 reads TGTGCCAGCAGCTTAGATCTCAGCCGAAATGAAAAACTGTTTTTT.

V usage is TRBV4-2 and J usage is TRBJ2-7; D unresolved. Germline lookup yields CDR1 LGHNA and CDR2 YNFKEQ. Trimming stripped 1 base from V and 5 bases from J, with 12 bases between. This CDR3 has 14 residues. CDR3 in amino acids: CASSQAGLFNEQYF. CDR3 in DNA: TGTGCCAGCAGCCAAGCTGGGTTGTTTAACGAGCAGTACTTC.

The V call is TRBV10-3, the J call TRBJ1-1; weak D call: TRBD1 (5 bases). The length of the CDR3 is 12 residues. Germline V gives CDR1 ENHRY, CDR2 SYGVKD. Trimming pared 11 bases from V and 1 base from J, leaving 11 bases between. DNA for the CDR3: TGTGCCGGCGGGACCGCGAACACTGAAGCTTTCTTT. It yields the protein CAGGTANTEAFF.

V usage is TRBV7-9 and J usage is TRBJ1-1; 8 positions match TRBD1. Germline assignment: CDR1 SEHNR and CDR2 FQNEAQ (reference sequence). V lost 5 bases to trimming and J lost 1 base; unmatched junction nucleotides: 18. The CDR3 covers 19 residues. The CDR3 spells CASSQIPGQEGSGNTEAFF. CDR3 bases: TGTGCCAGCAGCCAGATTCCGGGACAGGAGGGTTCGGGGAACACTGAAGCTTTCTTT.

V usage is TRBV7-8 and J usage is TRBJ2-7; 14 bases are shared with TRBD2. This CDR3 region has 21 residues. CDR1 and CDR2 from the germline V gene are SGHVS and FQNEAQ. Unmatched junction bases numbered 22, after V lost 2 bases and J lost 7 bases. The chain's CDR3 is CASSLYSRGTSGRTDGVEQYF. The CDR3 DNA reads as TGTGCCAGCAGCTTATATTCTCGGGGGACTAGCGGGAGAACCGATGGGGTGGAGCAGTACTTC.

This rearrangement joins TRBV19 to TRBJ1-1, with 8 bases that match TRBD1. With 5 bases clipped from V and 0 bases from J, the junction kept 11 bases outside the gene matches. This CDR3 has 17 amino acids. Germline V gives CDR1 LNHDA, CDR2 SQIVND (reference sequence). CDR3 bases: TGTGCCAGTAGTGGGCCGAGACAGGGGATCATGAACACTGAAGCTTTCTTT. It encodes CASSGPRQGIMNTEAFF.

This sequence joins TRBV5-1 and TRBJ2-1, with D hard to call. V shed 0 bases and J shed 6 bases, with 4 bases lying between them. Germline V gives CDR1 SGHRS, CDR2 YFSETQ. CDR3 size: 12 residues. CDR3 DNA: TGCGCCAGCAGCTTGGCGGGCAATGAGCAGTTCTTC. Its translation is CASSLAGNEQFF.

V gene TRBV4-1 combines with J gene TRBJ1-2; the D gene is possibly TRBD1 (6 bases). Trimming pared 4 bases from V and 5 bases from J, leaving 14 bases between. The CDR3 contains 14 residues. Germline CDR1 and CDR2: MGHRA and YSYEKL. Written as DNA, the CDR3 is TGCGCCAGCAGCCCAAGACAGGCTCCTTATGGCTACACCTTC. This sequence encodes CASSPRQAPYGYTF.

The CDR3 region is CASSLGGQRNQPQHF. The CDR3 DNA reads TGCGCCAGCAGCTTGGGGGGACAGAGGAATCAGCCCCAGCATTTT. The rearrangement links TRBV5-1 to TRBJ1-5; 7 nucleotides align to TRBD1. The CDR3 spans 15 residues. Germline CDR1 is SGHRS and CDR2 is YFSETQ. V lost 0 bases, J lost 4 bases, and 4 bases stayed unmatched.

This chain uses TRBV20-1 with TRBJ2-7; the D is unclear. Germline values: CDR1 DFQATT, CDR2 SNEGSKA (reference sequence). This CDR3 contains 10 residues. V was trimmed by 6 bases and J by 6 bases, leaving 9 bases between them. For the CDR3, the DNA is TGCAGTGCAGGAGTCGGCGAGCAGTACTTC. This gives the protein CSAGVGEQYF.

The J gene is TRBJ2-7, the V gene TRBV6-4; the D is unclear. The CDR3 totals 12 residues. From germline, CDR1 is MRHNA and CDR2 SNTAGT. Trimming removed 1 base from V and 6 bases from J, with 7 bases in between. This CDR3 is CASSDFKGEQYF. The CDR3 DNA reads TGTGCCAGCAGTGACTTCAAGGGCGAGCAGTACTTC.

V gene TRBV4-2 combines with J gene TRBJ1-1; TRBD1 matches 11 bases. The ends lost 3 bases at V and 6 bases at J; junction bases unmatched: 6. The germline CDR1 and CDR2 sequences are LGHNA and YNFKEQ. CDR3 size: 15 residues. The CDR3 coding sequence is TGTGCCAGCAGCCAGCACGGACAGGGGGCGGCTGAAGCTTTCTTT. Protein sequence: CASSQHGQGAAEAFF.

This clone was picked up one time. The chain recombines TRBV27 with TRBJ1-5; 7 bases fit TRBD1. This CDR3 is 14 amino acids long. J was trimmed by 4 bases and V by 1 base; bases with no gene match: 1. Per the germline V gene, CDR1 is MNHEY and CDR2 is SMNVEV (reference sequence). In DNA form, the CDR3 reads TGTGCCAGCAGTTTATTCAGGGGGAATCAGCCCCAGCATTTT. Translated: CASSLFRGNQPQHF.

This rearrangement joins TRBV4-1 to TRBJ1-1; D not certain. The germline gives CDR1 MGHRA, CDR2 YSYEKL. The CDR3 spans 11 residues. Trimming removed 8 bases from V and 1 base from J, with 5 bases in between. The CDR3 DNA reads TGCGCCAGCGCTCAGAACACTGAAGCTTTCTTT. Residues: CASAQNTEAFF.

This chain joins TRBV27 and TRBJ2-7, with 7 bases identical to TRBD1. With 3 bases clipped from V and 6 bases from J, the junction kept 8 bases outside the gene matches. Germline CDR1 and CDR2: MNHEY and SMNVEV (reference sequence). The CDR3 covers 14 residues. Written as DNA, the CDR3 is TGTGCCAGCAGTTTTAGTGGACAGGTGGCCGAGCAGTACTTC. It codes for CASSFSGQVAEQYF.

In nucleotides, the CDR3 is TGTGCCAGCAGCGTAGGCACGGGCCTGTACCAAGAGACCCAGTACTTC. This codes for CASSVGTGLYQETQYF. The rearrangement uses TRBV9 and TRBJ2-5; D gene ambiguous. The CDR3 contains 16 residues. Trimming removed 0 bases from V and 0 bases from J, with 12 bases in between. Germline loops: CDR1 SGDLS, CDR2 YYNGEE.